This T cell receptor (beta chain) was identified in a study of blood T cell repertoires in COVID-19. Study summary: Samples of COVID-19 (acute and convalescent) were obtained from the United States, Italy and Spain. PBMCs, B-cell-depleted T cells, or T cells were the source of the cDNA or gDNA that made up the material.

This CDR3 has 13 residues. The V end was cut by 9 bases, the J end by 0 bases, with 11 bases between. CDR1 is LNHDA and CDR2 is SQIVND in the germline V gene (reference sequence). Per the original methods: From reference gene primer amplification, estimates of nucleated cell counts were derived. The table came from immunoSEQ multiplex PCR; TCRdb's copy has only in-frame clones and leaves some out. That table furnishes V, J and clone size, whereas the DNA furnished D and trimming. The table lists around 110,000 clones, 70% to 90% of them singletons. The chain combines TRBV19 with TRBJ1-1; no reliable D call. Sequenced material: peripheral blood. This receptor was taken from a man aged 35 to 55 with acute or convalescent COVID-19. CDR3 region: CASGRRLNTEAFF. The DNA of the CDR3 is TGTGCCAGCGGCCGGAGGTTGAACACTGAAGCTTTCTTT.